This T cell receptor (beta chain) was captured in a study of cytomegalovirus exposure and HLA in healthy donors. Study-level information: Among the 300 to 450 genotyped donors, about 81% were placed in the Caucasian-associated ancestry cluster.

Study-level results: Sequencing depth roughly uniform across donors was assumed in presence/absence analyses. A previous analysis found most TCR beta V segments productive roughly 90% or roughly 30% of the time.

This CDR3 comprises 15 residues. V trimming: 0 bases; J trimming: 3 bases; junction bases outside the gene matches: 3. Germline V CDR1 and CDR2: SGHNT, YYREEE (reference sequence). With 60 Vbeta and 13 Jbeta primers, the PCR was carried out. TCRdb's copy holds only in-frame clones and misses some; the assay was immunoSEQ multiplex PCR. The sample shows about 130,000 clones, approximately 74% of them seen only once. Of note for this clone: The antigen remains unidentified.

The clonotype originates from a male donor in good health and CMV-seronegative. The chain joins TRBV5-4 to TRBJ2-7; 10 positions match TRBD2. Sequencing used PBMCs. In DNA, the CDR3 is TGTGCCAGCAGCTTGGGGACTAGCGGTAACTACGAGCAGTACTTC. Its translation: CASSLGTSGNYEQYF.